One sample yielded the 21 T cell receptor beta chains listed below, sequenced in a study of cytomegalovirus exposure and HLA in healthy donors. Primers: 60 Vbeta forward and 13 Jbeta reverse. Generated by immunoSEQ multiplex PCR, the TCRdb table keeps only in-frame clones and is missing some. The sample lists about 190,000 clones, about 87% occurring once. Sequenced sample: PBMCs. These receptors were obtained from a man aged 30 to 39 in good health and CMV-seronegative.

The rearrangement uses TRBV6-5 and TRBJ1-2; 7 nucleotides line up with TRBD1. J was trimmed by 5 bases and V by 2 bases; bases with no gene match: 11. Germline V gene lookup returns CDR1 MNHEY and CDR2 SVGAGI. CDR3 length: 16 residues. The CDR3 DNA reads TGTGCCAGCAGTTACGCGGGGAAGGGGGCCGGGTATGGCTACACCTTC. Its protein product is CASSYAGKGAGYGYTF.

V and J are TRBV5-6 and TRBJ1-2, with D perhaps matching TRBD1 (6 bases). V lost 0 bases and J 4 bases, leaving 7 bases between the germline ends. Germline assignment: CDR1 SGHDT and CDR2 YYEEEE. CDR3 length equals 13 residues. In DNA, the CDR3 is TGTGCCAGCAGCTTGGGACAGGTCTATGGCTACACCTTC. Residues: CASSLGQVYGYTF.

The chain uses TRBV19 and TRBJ2-4; 10 bases are shared with TRBD1. The germline V gene encodes CDR1 LNHDA and CDR2 SQIVND (reference sequence). J was trimmed by 4 bases and V by 5 bases; bases with no gene match: 8. This CDR3 has 16 residues. The CDR3 DNA sequence: TGTGCCAGTAGTCCAAGGGACAGGGGAGAAAAAAACATTCAGTACTTC. Translated, it gives CASSPRDRGEKNIQYF. The complete variable domain, with remaining parts taken from reference TRBV19 and TRBJ2-4, reads DGGITQSPKYLFRKEGQNVTLSCEQNLNHDAMYWYRQDPGQGLRLIYYSQIVNDFQKGDIAEGYSVSREKKESFPLTVTSAQKNPTAFYLCASSPRDRGEKNIQYFGAGTRLSVL.

The V gene is TRBV4-3, the J gene TRBJ1-1; D remains unclear. The germline CDR1 and CDR2 sequences are LGHNA and YSLEER. CDR3 size: 16 residues. V was shortened by 0 bases and J by 0 bases, with 11 bases between the two germline ends. In DNA form, the CDR3 reads TGCGCCAGCAGCCAAGATCTAAACCAACTGAACACTGAAGCTTTCTTT. It encodes CASSQDLNQLNTEAFF.

This sequence joins TRBV7-8 and TRBJ1-5; 8 bases fit TRBD1. The CDR3 is 14 amino acids. Germline values: CDR1 SGHVS, CDR2 FQNEAQ. J was trimmed by 2 bases and V by 4 bases; bases with no gene match: 1. CDR3 loop: CASSSDRGNQPQHF. CDR3 nucleotides: TGTGCCAGCAGCTCGGACAGGGGCAATCAGCCCCAGCATTTT.

The V and J genes are TRBV28 and TRBJ1-6; D is uncertain. Germline lookup yields CDR1 MDHEN and CDR2 SYDVKM. Trimming cost V 3 bases and J 9 bases, with 15 bases left between them. This CDR3 spans 15 amino acids. For the CDR3, the DNA is TGTGCCAGCAGTTTGGACTACCCCTTGATTTCACCCCTCCACTTT. Translated: CASSLDYPLISPLHF.

The V and J genes are TRBV7-6 and TRBJ2-5; the D gene is possibly TRBD1 (5 bases). CDR3 size: 15 residues. V was cut by 4 bases and J by 2 bases, with 14 bases left in between. Germline V gene sequence: CDR1 SGHVS, CDR2 FNYEAQ. This CDR3 is CASSSLGLIQETQYF. The CDR3 DNA sequence: TGTGCCAGCAGCTCGCTGGGGCTCATACAAGAGACCCAGTACTTC.

This sequence joins TRBV30 and TRBJ2-3; 7 nucleotides line up with TRBD2. CDR3 length equals 14 residues. Germline V gene lookup returns CDR1 GTSNPN and CDR2 SVGIG (reference sequence). J gave up 12 bases and V 0 bases, and 12 bases lay outside the gene matches. The DNA of the CDR3 is TGTGCCTGGAGTGTAAAGGTCGGGGGGAGATGTCAGTATTTT. As protein: CAWSVKVGGRCQYF.

The table lists this clone with a count of one. The chain is built from TRBV28 and TRBJ2-3; no clear D gene. Trimming removed 2 bases at V and 2 bases at J, with 8 bases between. CDR1 and CDR2 (germline): MDHEN, SYDVKM. This CDR3 is 14 amino acids long. CDR3 region: CASSLPTITDTQYF. DNA for the CDR3: TGTGCCAGCAGTTTACCAACTATCACAGATACGCAGTATTTT.

The chain recombines TRBV2 with TRBJ1-3, with D maybe TRBD1 (5 bases). There are 15 residues in the CDR3. V was trimmed by 7 bases and J by 7 bases, leaving 20 bases between them. Germline V gives CDR1 SNHLY, CDR2 FYNNEI. The CDR3 DNA follows: TGTGCCAGCACCCCTCGGGAGGGGAGACGTAACACCATATATTTT. Translating it yields CASTPREGRRNTIYF.

This clone was seen more than once but under ten times. The chain uses TRBV27 and TRBJ1-4; 7 bases align to TRBD1. Germline-derived CDR1 and CDR2 are MNHEY and SMNVEV (reference sequence). The CDR3 spans 15 residues. J lost 4 bases, V lost 5 bases, and 7 bases had no gene match. This CDR3 reads CASSGGTVINEKLFF. The CDR3 region has the DNA TGTGCCAGCAGTGGGGGGACAGTTATTAATGAAAAACTGTTTTTT. Supplemented by reference TRBV27 and TRBJ1-4, the full variable domain reads EAQVTQNPRYLITVTGKKLTVTCSQNMNHEYMSWYRQDPGLGLRQIYYSMNVEVTDKGDVPEGYKVSRKEKRNFPLILESPSPNQTSLYFCASSGGTVINEKLFFGSGTQLSVL.

The rearrangement links TRBV28 to TRBJ2-7, with 10 bases identical to TRBD2. The CDR3 sequence is 15 residues long. V shed 6 bases and J 5 bases; nucleotides not matched to a gene: 10. CDR1 MDHEN and CDR2 SYDVKM come from the germline V gene. This CDR3 reads CASRILGTSDHEQYF. In DNA, the CDR3 is TGTGCCAGCAGGATTCTCGGGACTAGCGATCACGAGCAGTACTTC. The variable domain in full, completed from reference TRBV28 and TRBJ2-7, reads DVKVTQSSRYLVKRTGEKVFLECVQDMDHENMFWYRQDPGLGLRLIYFSYDVKMKEKGDIPEGYSVSREKKERFSLILESASTNQTSMYLCASRILGTSDHEQYFGPGTRLTVT.

The chain combines TRBV21-1 with TRBJ2-7; the table gives TRBD1 as D, unverified against the DNA. TRBV21-1 is shown as a pseudogene. This CDR3 has 13 residues. This chain's CDR3 is CASSKGAGCEQYF. CDR3 DNA sequence: TGTGCCAGCAGCAAAGGGGCAGGCTGCGAGCAGTACTTC.

V usage is TRBV18 and J usage is TRBJ1-2; D gene uncertain. Germline V CDR1 and CDR2: KGHSH, LQKENI. The CDR3 is 13 amino acids. V was shortened by 3 bases and J by 2 bases, with 7 bases between the two germline ends. The CDR3 sequence: CASSPDSNYGYTF. The CDR3 DNA sequence: TGTGCCAGCTCACCTGACTCAAACTATGGCTACACCTTC.

The genes are TRBV19 and TRBJ1-2, with D hard to call. Trimming removed 4 bases from V and 0 bases from J, with 15 bases in between. CDR1 is LNHDA, CDR2 SQIVND, per germline (reference sequence). This CDR3 has 16 residues. The CDR3 spells CASSNVRGYPNYGYTF. For the CDR3, the DNA is TGTGCCAGTAGTAATGTGCGGGGATACCCTAACTATGGCTACACCTTC.

This chain connects TRBV2 to TRBJ2-5, with D perhaps matching TRBD1 (6 bases). V was trimmed by 5 bases and J by 6 bases, leaving 19 bases between them. Germline values: CDR1 SNHLY, CDR2 FYNNEI. The CDR3 is 15 amino acids. CDR3 DNA: TGTGCCAGCAGTCTAAGGAAACAGGGATTACAGACCCAGTACTTC. Protein sequence: CASSLRKQGLQTQYF.

This clone was detected a few times. V and J are TRBV5-8 and TRBJ1-1; tentative D call: TRBD1 (5 bases). With 7 bases removed from V and 3 bases from J, the gap between germline ends came to 19 bases. Germline CDR1 reads SGHTS; CDR2 reads YDEGEE. The CDR3 runs to 15 residues. For the CDR3, the DNA is TGTGCCAGCCCTGGGACCCTCGGGGAGGACACTGAAGCTTTCTTT. The encoded protein is CASPGTLGEDTEAFF.

The chain has TRBV20-1 and TRBJ2-7, with D possibly TRBD2 on 5 matching bases. CDR3 size: 11 residues. The V gene lost 6 bases and the J gene lost 3 bases, with 9 bases spanning the gap. Germline CDR1 is DFQATT and CDR2 is SNEGSKA (reference sequence). CDR3 in DNA: TGCAGTGCCCGGGATTTCTACGAGCAGTACTTC. It encodes CSARDFYEQYF.

The DNA for the CDR3 is TGCGCCAGCAGCTTCTCGACTAGCGGGCCCCAAGAGACCCAGTACTTC. Protein: CASSFSTSGPQETQYF. The chain couples TRBV5-1 to TRBJ2-5, with TRBD2 matching over 10 bases. V shed 2 bases and J 1 base; nucleotides not matched to a gene: 5. The CDR3 is 16 amino acids. Germline V lookup: CDR1 SGHRS, CDR2 YFSETQ.

The chain links TRBV4-1 to TRBJ2-4; D possibly corresponds to TRBD1 (6 bases). CDR1 is MGHRA and CDR2 is YSYEKL in the germline V gene. Trimming took 1 base from V and 6 from J, leaving 19 bases between them. This CDR3 has 17 amino acids. The CDR3 DNA follows: TGCGCCAGCAGCCAAGGCGGTGGGGGCACAGATATAAACATTCAGTACTTC. This gives the protein CASSQGGGGTDINIQYF.

The V and J genes are TRBV5-1 and TRBJ2-1; D is possibly TRBD2 (5 bases). Germline V gives CDR1 SGHRS, CDR2 YFSETQ. Trimming shortened V by 2 bases and J by 1 base, and 7 bases separated the two germline ends. CDR3 length: 14 amino acids. DNA of the CDR3: TGCGCCAGCAGCTTTAGCGCATCCTACAATGAGCAGTTCTTC. Translating gives CASSFSASYNEQFF. The full variable domain, completed using reference TRBV5-1 and TRBJ2-1, is KAGVTQTPRYLIKTRGQQVTLSCSPISGHRSVSWYQQTPGQGLQFLFEYFSETQRNKGNFPGRFSGRQFSNSRSEMNVSTLELGDSALYLCASSFSASYNEQFFGPGTRLTVL.